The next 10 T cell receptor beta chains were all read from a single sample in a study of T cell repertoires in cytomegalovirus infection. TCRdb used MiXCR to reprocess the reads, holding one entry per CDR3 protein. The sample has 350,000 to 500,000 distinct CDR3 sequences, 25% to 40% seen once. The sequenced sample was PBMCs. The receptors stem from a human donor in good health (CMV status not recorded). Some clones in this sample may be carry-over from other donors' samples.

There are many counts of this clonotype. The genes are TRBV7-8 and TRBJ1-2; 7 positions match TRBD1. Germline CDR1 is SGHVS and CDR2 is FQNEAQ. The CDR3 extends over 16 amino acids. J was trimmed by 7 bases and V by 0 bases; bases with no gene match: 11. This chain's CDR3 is CASSLARVRDSRGYTF. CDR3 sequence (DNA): TGTGCCAGCAGCTTAGCGAGGGTTCGGGACAGTCGTGGCTACACCTTC.

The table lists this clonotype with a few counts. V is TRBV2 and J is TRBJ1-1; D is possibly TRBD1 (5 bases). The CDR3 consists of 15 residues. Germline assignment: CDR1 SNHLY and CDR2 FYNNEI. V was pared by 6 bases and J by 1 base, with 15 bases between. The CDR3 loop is CASRGFGTSNTEAFF. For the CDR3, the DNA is TGTGCCAGCAGGGGATTTGGGACCTCGAACACTGAAGCTTTCTTT.

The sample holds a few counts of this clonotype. CDR3 bases: TGTGCCAGCAGTGCGGACAGGGTTAACTACTATGGCTACACCTTC. Protein sequence: CASSADRVNYYGYTF. The rearrangement joins TRBV12-3 or TRBV12-4 to TRBJ1-2; 8 nucleotides agree with TRBD1. The CDR3 runs to 15 residues. Germline trimming cut 5 bases from V and 3 bases from J; bases unmatched to any gene: 8.

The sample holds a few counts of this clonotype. Written as DNA, the CDR3 is TGTGCCAGCAGTTACTCGGGAGGGGTAGCGGGCCCCGGGGATACGCAGTATTTT. As protein: CASSYSGGVAGPGDTQYF. The V call is TRBV6-6, the J call TRBJ2-3; the match to TRBD2 covers 7 bases. Trimming at V came to 0 bases and at J to 6 bases, leaving 15 bases not matched to a gene. This CDR3 is built from 18 residues. The germline gives CDR1 MNHNY, CDR2 SVGAGI (reference sequence).

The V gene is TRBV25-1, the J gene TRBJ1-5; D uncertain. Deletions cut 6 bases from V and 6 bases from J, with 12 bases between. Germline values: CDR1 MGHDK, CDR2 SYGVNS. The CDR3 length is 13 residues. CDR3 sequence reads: CASSQGSFQPQHF. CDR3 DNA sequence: TGTGCCAGCAGCCAAGGGTCCTTTCAGCCCCAGCATTTT.

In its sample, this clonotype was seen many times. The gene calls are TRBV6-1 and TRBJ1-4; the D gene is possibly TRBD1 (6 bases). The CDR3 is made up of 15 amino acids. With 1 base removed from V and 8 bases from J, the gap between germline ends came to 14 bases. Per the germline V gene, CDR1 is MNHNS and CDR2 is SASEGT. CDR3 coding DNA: TGTGCCAGCAGTGAAGGGGCAGGGGAGCAAGAAAAACTGTTTTTT. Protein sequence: CASSEGAGEQEKLFF.

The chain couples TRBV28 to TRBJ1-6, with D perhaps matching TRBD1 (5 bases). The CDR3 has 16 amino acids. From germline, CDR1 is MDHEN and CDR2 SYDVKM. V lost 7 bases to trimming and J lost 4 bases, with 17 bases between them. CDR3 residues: CASMPDSLEYNSPLHF. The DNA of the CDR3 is TGTGCCAGCATGCCTGACAGTCTGGAATATAATTCACCCCTCCACTTT. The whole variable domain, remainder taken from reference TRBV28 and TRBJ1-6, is DVKVTQSSRYLVKRTGEKVFLECVQDMDHENMFWYRQDPGLGLRLIYFSYDVKMKEKGDIPEGYSVSREKKERFSLILESASTNQTSMYLCASMPDSLEYNSPLHFGNGTRLTVT.

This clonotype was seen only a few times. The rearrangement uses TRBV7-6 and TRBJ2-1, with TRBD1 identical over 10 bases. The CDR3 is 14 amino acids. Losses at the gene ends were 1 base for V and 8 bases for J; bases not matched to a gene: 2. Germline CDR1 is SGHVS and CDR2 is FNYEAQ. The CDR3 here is CASSLGGTGDEQFF. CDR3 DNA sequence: TGTGCCAGCAGCTTAGGAGGGACAGGGGATGAGCAGTTCTTC.

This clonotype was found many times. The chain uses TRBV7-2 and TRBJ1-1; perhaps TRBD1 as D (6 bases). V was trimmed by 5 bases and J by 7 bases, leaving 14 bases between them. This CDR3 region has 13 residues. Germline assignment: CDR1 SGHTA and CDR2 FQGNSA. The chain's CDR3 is CASSQTGTLEAFF. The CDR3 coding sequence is TGTGCCAGCAGCCAAACTGGGACACTTGAAGCTTTCTTT. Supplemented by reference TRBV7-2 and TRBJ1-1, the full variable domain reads GAGVSQSPSNKVTEKGKDVELRCDPISGHTALYWYRQSLGQGLEFLIYFQGNSAPDKSGLPSDRFSAERTGGSVSTLTIQRTQQEDSAVYLCASSQTGTLEAFFGQGTRLTVV.

CDR3 nucleotides: TGTGCCAGCAGTTACGGCACGACCTCCTACGAGCAGTACTTC. Translation gives CASSYGTTSYEQYF. The J gene is TRBJ2-7, the V gene TRBV6-8; D gene uncertain. Germline V gives CDR1 MNHGY, CDR2 SAAAGT. The CDR3 is made up of 14 amino acids. V lost 2 bases, J lost 0 bases, and 8 bases lay in between.